This T cell receptor beta chain was documented in a study of T cell responses to AZD1222 COVID-19 vaccine. Sequencing used immunoSEQ multiplex PCR; TCRdb keeps in-frame clones, though not all of them. In the table there are 150,000 or so clones, about 87% of which are singletons. Notes on the study in general: Mostly white British, mostly female donors; authors suggested clonal diversity may be underestimated. Researchers took repertoire samples only after the peak T cell response had come.

This clone appeared a few times. Antigen: not known. Trimming cost V 5 bases and J 3 bases; bases outside gene matches: 8. Germline V gene lookup returns CDR1 MNHEY and CDR2 SMNVEV (reference sequence). The CDR3 has 15 amino acids. The receptor's source is an adult who received the MenACWY meningococcal vaccine as a control. The specimen was peripheral blood, collected 28 days after the second dose of the MenACWY control vaccine. The chain employs TRBV27 and TRBJ1-2; 8 bases match TRBD1. The DNA for the CDR3 is TGTGCCAGCAGTCCAAGACAGGGACAGGACTATGGCTACACCTTC. Translating it yields CASSPRQGQDYGYTF.